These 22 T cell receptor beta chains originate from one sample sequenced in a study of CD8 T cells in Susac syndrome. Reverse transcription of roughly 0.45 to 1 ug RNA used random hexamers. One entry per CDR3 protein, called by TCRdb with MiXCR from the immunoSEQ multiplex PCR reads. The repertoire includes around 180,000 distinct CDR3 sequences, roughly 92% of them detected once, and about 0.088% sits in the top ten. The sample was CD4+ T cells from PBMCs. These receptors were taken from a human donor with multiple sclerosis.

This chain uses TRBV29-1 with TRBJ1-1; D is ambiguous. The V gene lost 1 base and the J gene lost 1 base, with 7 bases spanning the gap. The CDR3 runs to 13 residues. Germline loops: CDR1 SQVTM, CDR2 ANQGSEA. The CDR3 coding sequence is TGCAGCGTTGAAGTTCAGGAGAACACTGAAGCTTTCTTT. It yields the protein CSVEVQENTEAFF.

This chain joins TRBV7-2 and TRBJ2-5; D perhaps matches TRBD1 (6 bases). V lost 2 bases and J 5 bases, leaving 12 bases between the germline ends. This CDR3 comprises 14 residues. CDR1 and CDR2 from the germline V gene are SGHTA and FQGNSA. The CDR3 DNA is TGTGCCAGCAGCTTAACTGCAGGGGAGGAGACCCAGTACTTC. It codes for CASSLTAGEETQYF.

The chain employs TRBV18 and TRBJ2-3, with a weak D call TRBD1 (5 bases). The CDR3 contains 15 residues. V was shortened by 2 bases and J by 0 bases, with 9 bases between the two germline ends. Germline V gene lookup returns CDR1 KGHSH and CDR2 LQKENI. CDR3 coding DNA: TGTGCCAGCTCACCAGCAGGGTTGAGCACAGATACGCAGTATTTT. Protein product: CASSPAGLSTDTQYF. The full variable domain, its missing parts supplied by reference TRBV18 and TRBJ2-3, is NAGVMQNPRHLVRRRGQEARLRCSPMKGHSHVYWYRQLPEEGLKFMVYLQKENIIDESGMPKERFSAEFPKEGPSILRIQQVVRGDSAAYFCASSPAGLSTDTQYFGPGTRLTVL.

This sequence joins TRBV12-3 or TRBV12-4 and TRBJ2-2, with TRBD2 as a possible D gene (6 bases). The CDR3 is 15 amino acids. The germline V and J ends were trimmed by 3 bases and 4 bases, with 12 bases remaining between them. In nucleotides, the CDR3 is TGTGCCAGCAGTTTTGGGGGTAGCGGCACCGGGGAGCTGTTTTTT. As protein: CASSFGGSGTGELFF.

The CDR3 bases are TGTGCCAGCAGTTACCGTCCCGGGACAGGGGGCAGCCGGGAGCTGTTTTTT. It encodes CASSYRPGTGGSRELFF. The genes are TRBV6-5 and TRBJ2-2; 12 nucleotides agree with TRBD1. Germline CDR1 is MNHEY and CDR2 is SVGAGI. The CDR3 contains 17 residues. The ends lost 2 bases at V and 9 bases at J; junction bases unmatched: 10.

The CDR3, as DNA: TGTGCCAGCAGCACAAGGACTAGCGGGAACAATGAGCAGTTCTTC. Protein: CASSTRTSGNNEQFF. V and J are TRBV11-2 and TRBJ2-1; 12 nucleotides match TRBD2. Trimming cost V 5 bases and J 5 bases; bases outside gene matches: 4. The CDR3 has 15 residues. Germline V CDR1 and CDR2: SGHAT, FQNNGV. Full variable domain (missing parts from reference TRBV11-2 and TRBJ2-1): EAGVAQSPRYKIIEKRQSVAFWCNPISGHATLYWYQQILGQGPKLLIQFQNNGVVDDSQLPKDRFSAERLKGVDSTLKIQPAKLEDSAVYLCASSTRTSGNNEQFFGPGTRLTVL.

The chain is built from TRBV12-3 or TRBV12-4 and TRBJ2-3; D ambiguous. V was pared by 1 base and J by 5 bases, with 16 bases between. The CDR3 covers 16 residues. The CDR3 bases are TGTGCCAGCAGTTTAGGGTTTGAAACCTCCGGAGATACGCAGTATTTT. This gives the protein CASSLGFETSGDTQYF.

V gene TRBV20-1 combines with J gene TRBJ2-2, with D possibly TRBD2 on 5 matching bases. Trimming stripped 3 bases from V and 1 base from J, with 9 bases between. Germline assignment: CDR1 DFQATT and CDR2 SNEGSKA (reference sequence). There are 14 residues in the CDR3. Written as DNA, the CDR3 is TGCAGTGCTAGGCCCGGGAAGAACACCGGGGAGCTGTTTTTT. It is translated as CSARPGKNTGELFF.

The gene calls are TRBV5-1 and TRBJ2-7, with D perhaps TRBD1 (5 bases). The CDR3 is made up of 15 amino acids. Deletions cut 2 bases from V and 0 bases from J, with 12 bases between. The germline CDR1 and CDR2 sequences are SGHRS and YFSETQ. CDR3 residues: CASSFLTARSYEQYF. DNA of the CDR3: TGCGCCAGCAGCTTCTTGACAGCCCGCTCCTACGAGCAGTACTTC.

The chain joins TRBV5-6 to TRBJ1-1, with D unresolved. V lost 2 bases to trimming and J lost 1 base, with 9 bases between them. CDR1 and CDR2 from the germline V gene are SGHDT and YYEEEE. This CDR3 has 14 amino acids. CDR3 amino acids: CASSFGYGNTEAFF. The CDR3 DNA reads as TGTGCCAGCAGCTTTGGGTACGGGAACACTGAAGCTTTCTTT.

CDR3 amino acids: CASSRTSGWYEQYF. CDR3 coding DNA: TGTGCCAGCAGCAGGACTAGCGGGTGGTACGAGCAGTACTTC. This chain connects TRBV27 to TRBJ2-7; 11 bases line up with TRBD2. The CDR3 loop spans 14 amino acids. With 6 bases clipped from V and 4 bases from J, the junction kept 5 bases outside the gene matches. From germline, CDR1 is MNHEY and CDR2 SMNVEV (reference sequence).

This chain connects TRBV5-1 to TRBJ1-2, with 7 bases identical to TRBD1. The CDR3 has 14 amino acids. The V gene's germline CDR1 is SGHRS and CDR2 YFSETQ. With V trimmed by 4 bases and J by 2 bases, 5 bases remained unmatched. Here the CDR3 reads CASSLGDSNYGYTF. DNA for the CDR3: TGCGCCAGCAGCCTCGGGGACAGCAACTATGGCTACACCTTC.

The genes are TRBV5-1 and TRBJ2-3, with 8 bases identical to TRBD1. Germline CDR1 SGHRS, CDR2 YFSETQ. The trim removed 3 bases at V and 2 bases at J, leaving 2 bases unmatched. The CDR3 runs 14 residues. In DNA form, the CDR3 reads TGCGCCAGCAGCTGGGGACAGGACACAGATACGCAGTATTTT. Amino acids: CASSWGQDTDTQYF. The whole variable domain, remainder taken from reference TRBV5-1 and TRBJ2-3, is KAGVTQTPRYLIKTRGQQVTLSCSPISGHRSVSWYQQTPGQGLQFLFEYFSETQRNKGNFPGRFSGRQFSNSRSEMNVSTLELGDSALYLCASSWGQDTDTQYFGPGTRLTVL.

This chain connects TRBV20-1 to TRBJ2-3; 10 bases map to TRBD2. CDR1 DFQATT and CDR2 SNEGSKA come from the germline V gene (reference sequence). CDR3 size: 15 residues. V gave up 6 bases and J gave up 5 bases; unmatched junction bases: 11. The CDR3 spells CSAIRGSGGEDTQYF. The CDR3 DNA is TGCAGTGCCATAAGGGGGAGCGGGGGGGAAGATACGCAGTATTTT.

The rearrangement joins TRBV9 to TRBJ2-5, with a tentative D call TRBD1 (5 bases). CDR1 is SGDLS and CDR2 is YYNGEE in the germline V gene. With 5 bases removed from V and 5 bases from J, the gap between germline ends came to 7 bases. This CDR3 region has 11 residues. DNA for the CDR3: TGTGCCAGCAGACCAGGGGAGACCCAGTACTTC. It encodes CASRPGETQYF.

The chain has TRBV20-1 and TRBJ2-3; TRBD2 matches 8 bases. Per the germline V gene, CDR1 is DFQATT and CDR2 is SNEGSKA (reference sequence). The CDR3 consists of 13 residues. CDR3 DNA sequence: TGCGCTCGTATCGGGGGGGCCGGAGATACGCAGTATTTT. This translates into CARIGGAGDTQYF.

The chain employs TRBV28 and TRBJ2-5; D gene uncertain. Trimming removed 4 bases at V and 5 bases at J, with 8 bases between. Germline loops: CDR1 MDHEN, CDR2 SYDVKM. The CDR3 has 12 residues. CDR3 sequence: CASSSLLETQYF. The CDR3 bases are TGTGCCAGCAGTTCCCTGCTGGAGACCCAGTACTTC.

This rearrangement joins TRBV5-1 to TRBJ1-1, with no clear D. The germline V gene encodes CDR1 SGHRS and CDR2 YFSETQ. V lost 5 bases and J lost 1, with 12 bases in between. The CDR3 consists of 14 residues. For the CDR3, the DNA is TGCGCCAGCAGGACTTCGGCGGGGAACACTGAAGCTTTCTTT. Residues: CASRTSAGNTEAFF.

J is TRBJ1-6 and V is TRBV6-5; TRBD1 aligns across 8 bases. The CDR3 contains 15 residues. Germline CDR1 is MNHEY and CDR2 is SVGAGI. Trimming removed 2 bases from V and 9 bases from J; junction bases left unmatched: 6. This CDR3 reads CASSYGRTGTSPLHF. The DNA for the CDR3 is TGTGCCAGCAGTTACGGTAGGACAGGGACTTCACCCCTCCACTTT.

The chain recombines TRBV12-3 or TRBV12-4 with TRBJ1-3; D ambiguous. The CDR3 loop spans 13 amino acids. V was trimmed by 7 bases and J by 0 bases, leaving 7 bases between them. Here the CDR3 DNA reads TGTGCCAGCAAAGACACCTCTGGAAACACCATATATTTT. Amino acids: CASKDTSGNTIYF.

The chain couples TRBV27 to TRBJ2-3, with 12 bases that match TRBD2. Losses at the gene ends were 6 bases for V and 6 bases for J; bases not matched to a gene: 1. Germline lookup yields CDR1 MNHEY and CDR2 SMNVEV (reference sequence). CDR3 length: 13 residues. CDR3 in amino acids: CASRTSGSDTQYF. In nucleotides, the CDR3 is TGTGCCAGCAGGACTAGCGGGAGCGATACGCAGTATTTT.

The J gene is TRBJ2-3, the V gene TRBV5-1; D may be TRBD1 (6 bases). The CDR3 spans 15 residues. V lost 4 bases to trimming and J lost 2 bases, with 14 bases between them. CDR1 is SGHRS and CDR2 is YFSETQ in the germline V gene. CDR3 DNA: TGCGCCAGCAGCCGAGACAGGCTCTTCACAGATACGCAGTATTTT. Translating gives CASSRDRLFTDTQYF.